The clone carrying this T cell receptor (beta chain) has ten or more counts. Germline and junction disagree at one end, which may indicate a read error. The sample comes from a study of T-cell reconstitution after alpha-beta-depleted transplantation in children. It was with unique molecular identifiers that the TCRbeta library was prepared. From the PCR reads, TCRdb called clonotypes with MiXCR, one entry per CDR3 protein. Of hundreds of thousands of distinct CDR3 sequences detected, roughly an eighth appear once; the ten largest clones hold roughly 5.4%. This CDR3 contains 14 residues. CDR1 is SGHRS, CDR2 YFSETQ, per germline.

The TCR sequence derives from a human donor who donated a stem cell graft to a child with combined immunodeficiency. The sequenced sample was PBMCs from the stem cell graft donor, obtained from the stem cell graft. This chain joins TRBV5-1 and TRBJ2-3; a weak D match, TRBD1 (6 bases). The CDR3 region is CASSLGQNTDTQYF. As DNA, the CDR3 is TGTGCCAGCAGCCTAGGACAGAACACAGATACGCAGTATTTT.